The sequence of this T cell receptor beta chain was determined in a study of vaccination effects on CD4 cells after COVID-19. TCRdb's copy holds only in-frame clones and misses some; the assay was immunoSEQ multiplex PCR. This sample has 35,000 to 40,000 clones; 70% to 85% occur once, and the top ten carry just under 2%. General study results and limits: Healthy vaccinees had only 1 of 255 vaccine-induced clones cross-react with common cold coronaviruses. Marked clonal contraction of infection- and vaccine-induced clones was seen late after vaccination.

With regard to this clone: The target antigen is unknown.

The CDR3 loop spans 15 amino acids. Trimming removed 0 bases from V and 2 bases from J, with 10 bases in between. Germline V gene lookup returns CDR1 MNHEY and CDR2 SVGAGI. Viral peptide pool expansion of antigen-specific CD4+ T cells preceded sequencing in the ViraFEST assay. Following culture for about 11 days, CD4+ T cells were isolated. Every participant took two doses of the BNT162b2 or mRNA-1273 vaccine. They grew 2 million to 2.5 million PBMC in each well, adding 10 IU/ml IL-2 and approximately 9.2 ug/ml peptides. It was on days 3 and 7 that half the medium was replaced with IL-2 medium. The sample consisted of CD4+ T cells from PBMCs cultured with HCoV-NL63 spike peptides, taken after COVID-19 vaccination. The rearrangement links TRBV6-5 to TRBJ2-5; D is undetermined. The source of this sequence is a human donor who received a COVID-19 vaccine. Some clones in this sample may be carry-over from other donors' samples. CDR3 amino acids: CASSYSRSIQETQYF. CDR3 DNA: TGTGCCAGCAGTTACTCCCGGAGTATACAAGAGACCCAGTACTTC.